These T cell receptor beta chains were read from a single sample in a study of blood T cell repertoires in COVID-19. Assay: immunoSEQ multiplex PCR; the TCRdb copy retains only in-frame clones and omits some. Of 230,000 or so clones in the sample, more than 75% were seen once. Sequenced sample: peripheral blood. These receptors were collected from a middle-aged man with active or convalescent COVID-19. CDR3s include the opening cysteine and the closing phenylalanine or tryptophan. A D gene is named only where the DNA matches it firmly. Clone size, where shown, is once, few, many, or a class for clones that have expanded.

v_call: TRBV2; cdr3_length: 13; clone_size: few; j_call: TRBJ1-2; d_call: -; cdr3_aa: CASSEEIGPGETF; cdr3_nt: TGTGCCAGCAGTGAAGAAATAGGGCCAGGGGAGACCTTC
v_call: TRBV6-5; cdr3_length: 15; clone_size: -; j_call: TRBJ2-7; d_call: TRBD1; cdr3_aa: CASSDPGTGSYEQYF; cdr3_nt: TGTGCCAGCAGCGATCCCGGGACAGGGTCCTACGAGCAGTACTTC
v_call: TRBV7-9; cdr3_length: 16; clone_size: once; j_call: TRBJ1-2; d_call: -; cdr3_aa: CASSQTLSGAGYGYTF; cdr3_nt: TGTGCCAGCAGCCAGACTCTCTCAGGGGCTGGCTATGGCTACACCTTC
v_call: TRBV29-1; cdr3_length: 16; clone_size: -; j_call: TRBJ2-3; d_call: -; cdr3_aa: CSVVLQGGMVTDTQYF; cdr3_nt: TGCAGCGTTGTCTTACAAGGGGGTATGGTTACAGATACGCAGTATTTT
v_call: TRBV7-2; cdr3_length: 16; clone_size: -; j_call: TRBJ2-2; d_call: TRBD2; cdr3_aa: CASSLRAGGSTGELFF; cdr3_nt: TGTGCCAGCAGCTTAAGGGCGGGGGGCTCCACCGGGGAGCTGTTTTTT
v_call: TRBV28; cdr3_length: 15; clone_size: -; j_call: TRBJ1-4; d_call: TRBD1; cdr3_aa: CASSFPEGAGEKLFF; cdr3_nt: TGTGCCAGCAGTTTTCCGGAGGGGGCTGGGGAAAAACTGTTTTTT
v_call: TRBV5-1; cdr3_length: 14; clone_size: -; j_call: TRBJ1-1; d_call: TRBD1; cdr3_aa: CASSGQGAGTEAFF; cdr3_nt: TGCGCCAGCAGCGGACAGGGGGCAGGGACTGAAGCTTTCTTT
v_call: TRBV11-2; cdr3_length: 15; clone_size: -; j_call: TRBJ1-3; d_call: -; cdr3_aa: CASSSLVSSGNTIYF; cdr3_nt: TGTGCCAGCAGCTCACTAGTTTCCTCTGGAAACACCATATATTTT
v_call: TRBV18; cdr3_length: 14; clone_size: -; j_call: TRBJ1-1; d_call: -; cdr3_aa: CASSPRDGRVEAFF; cdr3_nt: TGTGCCAGCTCACCACGCGACGGGAGGGTAGAAGCTTTCTTT
v_call: TRBV5-1; cdr3_length: 16; clone_size: once; j_call: TRBJ1-1; d_call: -; cdr3_aa: CASSSGTTGEGTEAFF; cdr3_nt: TGCGCCAGCAGCTCCGGGACAACTGGGGAGGGTACTGAAGCTTTCTTT
v_call: TRBV18; cdr3_length: 15; clone_size: -; j_call: TRBJ2-7; d_call: TRBD1; cdr3_aa: CASSPRQGASYEQYF; cdr3_nt: TGTGCCAGCTCACCACGCCAGGGGGCGTCGTACGAGCAGTACTTC
v_call: TRBV19; cdr3_length: 15; clone_size: -; j_call: TRBJ1-5; d_call: TRBD1; cdr3_aa: CASSIRQGFNQPQHF; cdr3_nt: TGTGCCAGTAGTATACGACAGGGGTTTAATCAGCCCCAGCATTTT
v_call: TRBV4-2; cdr3_length: 16; clone_size: -; j_call: TRBJ2-3; d_call: -; cdr3_aa: CASSHDTQGNTDTQYF; cdr3_nt: TGTGCCAGCAGCCACGATACCCAGGGGAACACAGATACGCAGTATTTT
v_call: TRBV2; cdr3_length: 17; clone_size: -; j_call: TRBJ2-5; d_call: TRBD2; cdr3_aa: CASRVARERGASETQYF; cdr3_nt: TGTGCCAGCAGGGTTGCAAGGGAGCGGGGGGCCTCAGAGACCCAGTACTTC
v_call: TRBV10-2; cdr3_length: 12; clone_size: -; j_call: TRBJ2-7; d_call: -; cdr3_aa: CATRGGTYEQYF; cdr3_nt: TGCGCCACCCGAGGCGGAACCTACGAGCAGTACTTC
v_call: TRBV6-6; cdr3_length: 11; clone_size: -; j_call: TRBJ2-2; d_call: -; cdr3_aa: CATQGTGELFF; cdr3_nt: TGTGCCACCCAGGGGACCGGGGAGCTGTTTTTT
v_call: TRBV4-1; cdr3_length: 15; clone_size: -; j_call: TRBJ2-7; d_call: TRBD1; cdr3_aa: CASSHGQGASYEQYF; cdr3_nt: TGCGCCAGCAGCCATGGACAGGGGGCGTCCTACGAGCAGTACTTC
v_call: TRBV4-1; cdr3_length: 18; clone_size: -; j_call: TRBJ2-3; d_call: TRBD1; cdr3_aa: CASSQDPPDRLSTDTQYF; cdr3_nt: TGCGCCAGCAGCCAAGATCCGCCGGACAGGTTAAGCACAGATACGCAGTATTTT